A selection of T cell receptor beta chains follows, all from one sample in a study of blood T cell repertoires in COVID-19. Sequencing used immunoSEQ multiplex PCR; TCRdb keeps in-frame clones, though not all of them. The sample lists roughly 34,000 clones; approximately 71% were seen once. Sequencing was done on a sample of peripheral blood. Receptors originate from a human donor in a cohort sampled during active COVID-19. Both conserved end residues are part of each CDR3.

cdr3_length j_call v_call cdr3_aa
12 TRBJ1-2 TRBV12-3/TRBV12-4 CASRRTGDGYTF
19 TRBJ2-3 TRBV19 CASSLRDRAWSSALDTQYF
11 TRBJ2-7 TRBV20-1 CSAPTGSEQYF
13 TRBJ2-7 TRBV2 CASRWDSSYEQYF
16 TRBJ2-2 TRBV5-4 CASSLGKTGEAGELFF
12 TRBJ2-7 TRBV2 CASIRSSYEQYF
16 TRBJ1-1 TRBV28 CASSLSFRDLNTEAFF
11 TRBJ1-2 TRBV20-1 CSAWGGYGYTF
15 TRBJ1-5 TRBV30 CAWNPGTRSNQPQHF
12 TRBJ1-2 TRBV19 CASTGTGYGYTF
14 TRBJ2-5 TRBV10-3 CAISRGGPPETQYF
15 TRBJ2-3 TRBV24-1 CATSDHRAGAATQYF
19 TRBJ2-6 TRBV7-2 CASSSPGLAPTSGANVLTF
15 TRBJ2-1 TRBV9 CASSVSSSSYNEQFF
12 TRBJ1-2 TRBV29-1 CSVGGGGNGYTF
14 TRBJ1-2 TRBV6-5 CASSRGQGNYGYTF
11 TRBJ2-1 TRBV7-9 CASSLVGGQFF
14 TRBJ2-7 TRBV2 CASSESGLPYEQYF
13 TRBJ2-5 TRBV11-3 CASSRDYRETQYF
13 TRBJ2-7 TRBV3-1/TRBV3-2 CASSLDRGYEQYF
16 TRBJ1-5 TRBV7-2 CASSLGGGLSNQPQHF
15 TRBJ2-4 TRBV5-1 CASSLAGTGSNIQYF
14 TRBJ2-1 TRBV2 CASTPGAGADEQFF
12 TRBJ2-1 TRBV27 CASRSTGGEQFF
13 TRBJ2-1 TRBV15 CATTGTQYNEQFF
15 TRBJ1-1 TRBV9 CASSVATQGITEAFF
16 TRBJ1-6 TRBV7-2 CASSLDGSSYNSPLHF
15 TRBJ2-2 TRBV5-1 CASSLVGANTGELFF
14 TRBJ2-7 TRBV12-1 CASSRQGSVYEQYF
14 TRBJ2-5 TRBV7-9 CASSSYLGGETQYF
14 TRBJ2-3 TRBV7-3 CASSLTGPGDTQYF
15 TRBJ1-3 TRBV6-6 CASSAKEGLGNTIYF
18 TRBJ1-4 TRBV5-1 CASSLSLDSTGTNEKLFF
17 TRBJ2-5 TRBV5-6 CASSLYRLAGGQETQYF
14 TRBJ2-7 TRBV11-3 CASSLDPGSYEQYF
16 TRBJ2-3 TRBV24-1 CATSAPGTGYADTQYF
13 TRBJ2-3 TRBV19 CASSPGFTDTQYF
15 TRBJ2-7 TRBV29-1 CSVEDPRGGDYEQYF
13 TRBJ2-2 TRBV13 CASSPRQSGELFF
18 TRBJ2-2 TRBV7-3 CASSRRAFRGTNTGELFF
14 TRBJ1-6 TRBV6-5 CARGGANRNSPLHF